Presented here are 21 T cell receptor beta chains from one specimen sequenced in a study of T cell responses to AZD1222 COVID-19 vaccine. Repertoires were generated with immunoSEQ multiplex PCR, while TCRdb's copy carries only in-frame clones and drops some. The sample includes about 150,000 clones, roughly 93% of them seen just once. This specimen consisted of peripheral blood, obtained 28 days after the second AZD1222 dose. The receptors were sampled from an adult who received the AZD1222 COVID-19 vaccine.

CDR3 DNA sequence: TGTGCCAGCAGTCCCCGGGACAGGGTTTCCTACAATGAGCAGTTCTTC. Translated: CASSPRDRVSYNEQFF. V usage is TRBV27 and J usage is TRBJ2-1; 9 bases align to TRBD1. After removal of 5 bases from V and 1 base from J, the junction contained 6 bases not matched to a gene. The CDR3 has 16 amino acids. CDR1 is MNHEY and CDR2 is SMNVEV in the germline V gene (reference sequence).

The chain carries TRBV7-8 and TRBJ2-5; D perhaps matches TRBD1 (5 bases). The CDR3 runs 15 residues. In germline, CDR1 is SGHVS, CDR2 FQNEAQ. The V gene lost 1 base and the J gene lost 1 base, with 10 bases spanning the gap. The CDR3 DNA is TGTGCCAGCAGCTTAGGAGCAGGGATCCAAGAGACCCAGTACTTC. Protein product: CASSLGAGIQETQYF.

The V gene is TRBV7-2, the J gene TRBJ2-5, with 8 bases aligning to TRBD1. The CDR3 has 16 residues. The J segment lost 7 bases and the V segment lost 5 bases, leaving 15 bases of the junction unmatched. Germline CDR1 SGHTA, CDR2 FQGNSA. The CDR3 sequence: CASSPFRTGTFGTQYF. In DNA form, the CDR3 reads TGTGCCAGCAGCCCCTTCCGGACAGGGACTTTTGGGACCCAGTACTTC. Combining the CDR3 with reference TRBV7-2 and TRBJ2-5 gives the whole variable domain GAGVSQSPSNKVTEKGKDVELRCDPISGHTALYWYRQSLGQGLEFLIYFQGNSAPDKSGLPSDRFSAERTGGSVSTLTIQRTQQEDSAVYLCASSPFRTGTFGTQYFGPGTRLLVL.

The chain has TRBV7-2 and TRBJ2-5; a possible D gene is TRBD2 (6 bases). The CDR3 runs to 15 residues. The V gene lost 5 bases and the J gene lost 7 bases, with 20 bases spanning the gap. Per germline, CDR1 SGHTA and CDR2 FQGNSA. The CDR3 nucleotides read TGTGCCAGCAGCCGGGTCGGGGGACCCTCAGGGACCCAGTACTTC. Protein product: CASSRVGGPSGTQYF.

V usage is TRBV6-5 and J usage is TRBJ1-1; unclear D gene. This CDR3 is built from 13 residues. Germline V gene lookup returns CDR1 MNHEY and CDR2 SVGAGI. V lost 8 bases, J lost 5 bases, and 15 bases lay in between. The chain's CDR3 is CASVTNGWTEAFF. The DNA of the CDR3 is TGTGCCAGCGTCACTAATGGTTGGACTGAAGCTTTCTTT.

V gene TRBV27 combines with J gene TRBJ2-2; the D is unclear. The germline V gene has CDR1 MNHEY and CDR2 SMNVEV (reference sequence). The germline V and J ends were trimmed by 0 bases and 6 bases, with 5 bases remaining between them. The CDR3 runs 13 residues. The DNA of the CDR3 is TGTGCCAGCAGTTTATCGGGGTCCGGGGAGCTGTTTTTT. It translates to CASSLSGSGELFF.

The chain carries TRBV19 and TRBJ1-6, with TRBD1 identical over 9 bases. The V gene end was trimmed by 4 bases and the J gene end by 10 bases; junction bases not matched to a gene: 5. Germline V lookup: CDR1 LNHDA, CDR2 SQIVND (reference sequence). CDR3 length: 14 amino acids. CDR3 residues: CASSTGQGGSPLHF. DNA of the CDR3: TGTGCCAGTAGTACGGGACAGGGTGGCTCACCCCTCCACTTT.

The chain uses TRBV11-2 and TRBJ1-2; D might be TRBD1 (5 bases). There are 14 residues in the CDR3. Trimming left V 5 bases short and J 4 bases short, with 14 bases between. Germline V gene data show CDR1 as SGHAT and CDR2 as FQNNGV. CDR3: CASSPPGVTYGYTF. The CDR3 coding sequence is TGTGCCAGCAGCCCACCGGGGGTAACCTATGGCTACACCTTC.

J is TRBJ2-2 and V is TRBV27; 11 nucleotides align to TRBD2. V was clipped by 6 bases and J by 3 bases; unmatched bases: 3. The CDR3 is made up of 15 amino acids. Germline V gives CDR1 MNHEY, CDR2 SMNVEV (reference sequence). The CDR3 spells CASRGTSGYTGELFF. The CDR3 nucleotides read TGTGCCAGCAGAGGGACTAGCGGTTACACCGGGGAGCTGTTTTTT.

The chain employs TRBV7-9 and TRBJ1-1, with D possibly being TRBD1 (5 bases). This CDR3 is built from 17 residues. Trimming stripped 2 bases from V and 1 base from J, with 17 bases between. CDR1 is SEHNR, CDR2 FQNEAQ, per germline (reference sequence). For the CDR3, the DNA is TGTGCCAGCAGCTTATGGCAAGGGGAGATTCGGAACACTGAAGCTTTCTTT. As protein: CASSLWQGEIRNTEAFF.

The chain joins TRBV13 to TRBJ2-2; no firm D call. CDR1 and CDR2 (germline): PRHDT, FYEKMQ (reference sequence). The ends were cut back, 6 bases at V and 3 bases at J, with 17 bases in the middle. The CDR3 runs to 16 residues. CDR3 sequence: CASSSGPGEDTGELFF. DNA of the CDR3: TGTGCCAGCAGTTCTGGACCCGGCGAAGACACCGGGGAGCTGTTTTTT.

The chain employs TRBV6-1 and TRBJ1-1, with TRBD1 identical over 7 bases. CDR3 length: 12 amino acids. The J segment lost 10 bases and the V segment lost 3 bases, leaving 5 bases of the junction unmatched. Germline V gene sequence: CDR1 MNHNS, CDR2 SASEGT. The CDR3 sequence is CASSESTGLAFF. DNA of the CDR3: TGTGCCAGCAGTGAGTCGACAGGGTTAGCTTTCTTT.

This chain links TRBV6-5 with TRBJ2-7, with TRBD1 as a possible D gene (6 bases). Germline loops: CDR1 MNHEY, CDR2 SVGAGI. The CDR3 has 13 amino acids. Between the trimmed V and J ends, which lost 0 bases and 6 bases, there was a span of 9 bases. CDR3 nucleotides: TGTGCCAGCAGTTACTCAAGAGGGGGCGAGCAGTACTTC. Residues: CASSYSRGGEQYF.

The CDR3 region is CASSPRTGGFEKLFF. The CDR3 nucleotides are TGCGCCAGCAGCCCGAGGACAGGGGGGTTCGAAAAACTGTTTTTT. The chain recombines TRBV5-1 with TRBJ1-4; 10 bases map to TRBD1. After removal of 4 bases from V and 8 bases from J, the junction contained 8 bases not matched to a gene. Looked up from germline, CDR1 is SGHRS and CDR2 is YFSETQ. This CDR3 has 15 amino acids. Full variable domain (missing parts from reference TRBV5-1 and TRBJ1-4): KAGVTQTPRYLIKTRGQQVTLSCSPISGHRSVSWYQQTPGQGLQFLFEYFSETQRNKGNFPGRFSGRQFSNSRSEMNVSTLELGDSALYLCASSPRTGGFEKLFFGSGTQLSVL.

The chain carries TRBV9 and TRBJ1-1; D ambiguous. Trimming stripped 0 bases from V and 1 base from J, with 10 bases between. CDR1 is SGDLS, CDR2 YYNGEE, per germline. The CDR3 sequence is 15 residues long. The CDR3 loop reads CASSVEPGANTEAFF. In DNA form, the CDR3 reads TGTGCCAGCAGCGTAGAGCCAGGAGCGAACACTGAAGCTTTCTTT.

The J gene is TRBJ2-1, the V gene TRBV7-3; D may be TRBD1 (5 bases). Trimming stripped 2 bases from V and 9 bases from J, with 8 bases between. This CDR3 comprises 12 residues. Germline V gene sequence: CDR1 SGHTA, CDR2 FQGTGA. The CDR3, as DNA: TGTGCCAGCAGCTTACAGGGTTTTGAGCAGTTCTTC. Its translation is CASSLQGFEQFF. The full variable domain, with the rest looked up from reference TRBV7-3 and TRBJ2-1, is GAGVSQTPSNKVTEKGKYVELRCDPISGHTALYWYRQSLGQGPEFLIYFQGTGAADDSGLPNDRFFAVRPEGSVSTLKIQRTERGDSAVYLCASSLQGFEQFFGPGTRLTVL.

CDR3 bases: TGTGCCAGCAGCCTCAGTGGGACTAATGCAGATACGCAGTATTTT. Translation gives CASSLSGTNADTQYF. This sequence joins TRBV28 and TRBJ2-3; 7 positions match TRBD2. The CDR3 extends over 15 amino acids. Trimming at V came to 6 bases and at J to 4 bases, leaving 10 bases not matched to a gene. Germline lookup yields CDR1 MDHEN and CDR2 SYDVKM.

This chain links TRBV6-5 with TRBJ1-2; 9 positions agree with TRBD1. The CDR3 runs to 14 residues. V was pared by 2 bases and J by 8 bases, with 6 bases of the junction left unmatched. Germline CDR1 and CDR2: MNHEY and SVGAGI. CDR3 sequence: CASSYLRDREGYTF. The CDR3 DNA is TGTGCCAGCAGTTACCTGCGGGACAGGGAGGGCTACACCTTC.

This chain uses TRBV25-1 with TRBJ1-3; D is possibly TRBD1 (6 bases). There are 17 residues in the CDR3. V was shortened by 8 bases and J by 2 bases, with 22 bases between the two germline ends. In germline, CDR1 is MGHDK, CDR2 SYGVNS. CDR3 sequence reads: CASSQRGDRAAGNTIYF. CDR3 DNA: TGTGCCAGCTCACAAAGGGGGGATAGGGCGGCTGGAAACACCATATATTTT.

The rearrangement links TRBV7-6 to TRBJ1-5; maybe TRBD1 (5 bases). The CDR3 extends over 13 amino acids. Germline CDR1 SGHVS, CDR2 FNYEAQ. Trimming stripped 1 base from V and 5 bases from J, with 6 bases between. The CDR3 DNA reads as TGTGCCAGCAGCTTAGGAGGGGATCAGCCCCAGCATTTT. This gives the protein CASSLGGDQPQHF.

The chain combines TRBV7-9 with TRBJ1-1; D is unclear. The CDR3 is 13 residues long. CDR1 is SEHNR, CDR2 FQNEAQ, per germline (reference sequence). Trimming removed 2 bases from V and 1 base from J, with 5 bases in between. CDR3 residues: CASSLSSNTEAFF. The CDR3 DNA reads TGTGCCAGCAGCTTAAGCTCGAACACTGAAGCTTTCTTT.